The rows below give T cell receptor beta chains drawn from one sample of a study of T-cell reconstitution after alpha-beta-depleted transplantation in children. TCRdb used MiXCR to reprocess the PCR reads, holding one entry per CDR3 protein. The table has around 60,000 distinct CDR3 sequences, less than 55% seen once. Sequenced here: PBMCs, mostly from graft donor cells, sampled 360 days after TCRalphabeta/CD19-depleted stem cell transplant. The source of these receptors is a male patient between 10 and 17 years old who had a stem cell transplant for acute lymphoblastic leukemia, so the T cells may come from the graft donor. The CDR3 runs from the conserved cysteine through the conserved F or W. Fields, in order: J gene, CDR3 length, clone size, V gene, D gene, CDR3 DNA, CDR3 protein. The D gene is left open where the match is weak. A clone size is listed for some rows: how often the clone was seen (once, few, many), or a class if it is expanded.

TRBJ2-2,15,.,TRBV9,TRBD2,TGTGCCAGCAGCGTAGTCGGGAGGGCCGGCGGGGAGCTGTTTTTT,CASSVVGRAGGELFF
TRBJ2-7,14,.,TRBV5-1,.,TGCGCCAGCAGCTTAGGTCACGGGTCCTACGAGCAGTACTTC,CASSLGHGSYEQYF
TRBJ2-5,16,.,TRBV2,.,TGTGCCAGCAGTGAAGCACAGGCCCCTAGGGGAGAGACCCAGTACTTC,CASSEAQAPRGETQYF
TRBJ2-7,15,few,TRBV7-9,TRBD2,TGTGCCAGCAGCTTAAGCGGGGGACTAGACTACGAGCAGTACTTC,CASSLSGGLDYEQYF
TRBJ2-2,12,.,TRBV29-1,TRBD1,TGCAGCGCGAGACAGGGATCCGGGGAGCTGTTTTTT,CSARQGSGELFF
TRBJ2-2,13,.,TRBV29-1,.,TGCAGCGTTCGAGGGCTCAACACCGGGGAGCTGTTTTTT,CSVRGLNTGELFF
TRBJ1-2,11,few,TRBV5-1,.,TGCGCCACCACAGTGGGGGACGGCTACACCTTC,CATTVGDGYTF
TRBJ1-2,17,few,TRBV11-1,TRBD1,TGTGCCAGCAGCTCTCCTCTTGGAAAACAGGGGGACTATGGCTACACCTTC,CASSSPLGKQGDYGYTF
TRBJ2-2,17,.,TRBV13,TRBD2,TGTGCCAGCAGCCCGGGACTAGCGGATCTCGTAACCGGGGAGCTGTTTTTT,CASSPGLADLVTGELFF
TRBJ2-7,14,.,TRBV27,TRBD2,TGTGCCAGCAGTTTTAGGTGGGAGGGCTACGAGCAGTACTTC,CASSFRWEGYEQYF
TRBJ1-1,14,few,TRBV2,.,TGTGCCAGCAGTCCAGGGAAACTGCACACTGAAGCTTTCTTT,CASSPGKLHTEAFF
TRBJ2-1,15,.,TRBV24-1,.,TGTGCCACCAGTGATTTGCAAGGACGATACAATGAGCAGTTCTTC,CATSDLQGRYNEQFF
TRBJ2-1,16,few,TRBV6-2/TRBV6-3,.,TGTGCCAGCAGTTTATACCCACCTAGCAGGGACAATGAGCAGTTCTTC,CASSLYPPSRDNEQFF
TRBJ2-7,10,few,TRBV6-5,.,TGTGCCAGCGGGGCCTACGAGCAGTACTTC,CASGAYEQYF
TRBJ2-1,14,.,TRBV3-1,.,TGTGCCAGCAGCCAAGAAAACTCGGGCCATGAGCAGTTCTTC,CASSQENSGHEQFF
TRBJ2-1,17,few,TRBV7-8,.,TGTGCCAGCAGCTTAGACATAGCGCCCGGGACGTACAATGAGCAGTTCTTC,CASSLDIAPGTYNEQFF
TRBJ1-1,15,.,TRBV7-2,.,TGTGCCAGCAGCTTAGTCGGGACACGGCTTTCCGAAGCTTTCTTT,CASSLVGTRLSEAFF
TRBJ2-3,15,.,TRBV12-3/TRBV12-4,.,TGTGCCAGCAGTTTAGTCGGCCCTAGCACAGATACGCAGTATTTT,CASSLVGPSTDTQYF
TRBJ2-3,18,many,TRBV12-3/TRBV12-4,TRBD2,TGTGCCAGCAGCATATTAGCGGGGGGGCCTGTCAAGGCAGATACGCAGTATTTT,CASSILAGGPVKADTQYF
TRBJ2-1,16,.,TRBV5-1,.,TGCGCCAGCAGCTTGGTAGGGGACCAGCCGGGAATTGAGCAGTTCTTC,CASSLVGDQPGIEQFF
TRBJ1-2,14,.,TRBV20-1,.,TGCAGTGCCCCACTATTTACAGGGATTGGAGGCTACACCTTC,CSAPLFTGIGGYTF
TRBJ2-7,16,once,TRBV28,TRBD1,TGTGCCAGCAGTATACGCCCGACAGGGTGGTCCTACGAGCAGTACTTC,CASSIRPTGWSYEQYF
TRBJ1-1,18,.,TRBV3-1,.,TGTGCCAGCAGCCAAGAAAAAGGTCGGGTGTGGGTGAACACTGAAGCTTTCTTT,CASSQEKGRVWVNTEAFF
TRBJ2-1,18,.,TRBV5-1,TRBD1,TGCGCCAGCAGCTTGACCCTAACTAACAGGGGATCCTACAATGAGCAGTTCTTC,CASSLTLTNRGSYNEQFF
TRBJ2-7,13,few,TRBV20-1,.,TGCAGTGCTAGGACTACCTTTAGCTACGAGCAGTACTTC,CSARTTFSYEQYF
TRBJ2-1,14,.,TRBV4-2,TRBD2,TGTGCCAGCAGCCAGAGCGGGGACCACAATGAGCAGTTCTTC,CASSQSGDHNEQFF
TRBJ2-1,16,few,TRBV6-5,TRBD2,TGTGCCAGCAGTTACCTTAGCGGGGGCCCCTACAATGAGCAGTTCTTC,CASSYLSGGPYNEQFF
TRBJ2-7,15,.,TRBV27,.,TGTGCCAGCAGTTTAGGGGGTGAGAGGGGCTACGAGCAGTACTTC,CASSLGGERGYEQYF
TRBJ2-7,14,.,TRBV7-2,.,TGTGCCAGCAGCTCCAGGATAGGGCCCTCCGAGCAGTACTTC,CASSSRIGPSEQYF
TRBJ2-2,12,few,TRBV20-1,.,TGCAGTGCTAGAGCCCCAGGGGGGGAGCTGTTTTTT,CSARAPGGELFF
TRBJ2-3,13,few,TRBV10-3,.,TGTGCCATCACCGACCCTCACACAGATACGCAGTATTTT,CAITDPHTDTQYF
TRBJ2-1,16,.,TRBV4-3,TRBD2,TGCGCCAGCAGCCAAGGAGTAGCGGGAGTCTACAATGAGCAGTTCTTC,CASSQGVAGVYNEQFF
TRBJ2-1,15,many,TRBV29-1,TRBD2,TGCAGCGTTCAGGGATGGGGACTAGCTTTCAATGAGCAGTTCTTC,CSVQGWGLAFNEQFF
TRBJ2-2,17,.,TRBV12-3/TRBV12-4,.,TGTGCCAGCAGTTTCCGCGGCCGGGGGCGGTACACCGGGGAGCTGTTTTTT,CASSFRGRGRYTGELFF
TRBJ2-3,17,.,TRBV5-1,TRBD2,TGCGCCAGCAGCTTGGGACTAGCGGGAGTTAGCACAGATACGCAGTATTTT,CASSLGLAGVSTDTQYF
TRBJ2-7,13,.,TRBV6-2/TRBV6-3,.,TGTGCCAGCAGTGCGGCCGCCAGGAACGAGCAGTACTTC,CASSAAARNEQYF
TRBJ2-1,12,.,TRBV29-1,.,TGCAGCGAGGGGGTAACCTACAATGAGCAGTTCTTC,CSEGVTYNEQFF
TRBJ1-4,17,.,TRBV25-1,.,TGTGCCAGCAGTGAATATACTCTTACAGGTTTCAATGAAAAACTGTTTTTT,CASSEYTLTGFNEKLFF
TRBJ2-2,14,.,TRBV29-1,.,TGCAGCGTTAGATGGCATAGTGACACCGGGGAGCTGTTTTTT,CSVRWHSDTGELFF
TRBJ2-7,15,.,TRBV6-5,TRBD1,TGTGCCAGCACCCCTTCGACAGGGCGAACCTACGAGCAGTACTTC,CASTPSTGRTYEQYF
TRBJ2-1,14,.,TRBV20-1,TRBD2,TGCAGTGCTAGTCCTAGCGGGGGGTACAATGAGCAGTTCTTC,CSASPSGGYNEQFF
TRBJ2-2,13,.,TRBV20-1,.,TGCAGTGCTAGAGAGCCCGAGGCCGGGGAGCTGTTTTTT,CSAREPEAGELFF
TRBJ1-1,15,.,TRBV4-2,TRBD1,TGTGCCAGCAGCCAAGGCGAGGGGGCTATTGGATCAGCTTTCTTT,CASSQGEGAIGSAFF
TRBJ2-3,16,.,TRBV27,TRBD1,TGTGCCAGCAGCCTTGGCCGGGACAGGGGTAAAGATACGCAGTATTTT,CASSLGRDRGKDTQYF
TRBJ2-7,14,.,TRBV2,TRBD1,TGTGCCAGCAGACCTGGACAGGGTAGACACGAGCAGTACTTC,CASRPGQGRHEQYF